The rows below give T cell receptor beta chains drawn from one sample of a study of tumor-infiltrating lymphocytes in oesophageal squamous cell carcinoma. MiXCR, applied by TCRdb to the PCR reads, yields one record per CDR3 protein. This table holds under 20,000 distinct CDR3 sequences, less than 50% found once. The source material was blood. Source of these receptors: a male donor with esophageal squamous cell carcinoma. Each CDR3 is given without its conserved first and last residue.

j_gene: TRBJ2-1
v_gene: TRBV7-3
CDR3aa: ASSLEAPAHEQF

j_gene: TRBJ2-3
v_gene: TRBV7-6
CDR3aa: ASAVSRSTDTQY

j_gene: TRBJ1-5
v_gene: TRBV19
CDR3aa: ASRDTINQPQH

j_gene: TRBJ1-2
v_gene: TRBV14
CDR3aa: ASSQQGIPGGYT

j_gene: TRBJ1-4
v_gene: TRBV7-6
CDR3aa: ASSTDRGREKLF

j_gene: TRBJ2-1
v_gene: TRBV18
CDR3aa: ASSSNVGSGNSPLH

j_gene: TRBJ2-1
v_gene: TRBV24-1
CDR3aa: ATSDPQGLERNEQF

j_gene: .
v_gene: TRBV27
CDR3aa: ASSGKRYNEQY

j_gene: TRBJ1-1
v_gene: TRBV9
CDR3aa: ASSADYRNTEAF

j_gene: TRBJ1-1
v_gene: TRBV7-6
CDR3aa: ASSQTGTTEAF

j_gene: TRBJ1-2
v_gene: TRBV5-5
CDR3aa: ASSSRTRGGNYGYT

j_gene: .
v_gene: TRBV3-1
CDR3aa: ASSYGRGLQETQY

j_gene: TRBJ2-3
v_gene: TRBV6-1
CDR3aa: ATKLAGTDTQY

j_gene: TRBJ2-2
v_gene: TRBV6-6
CDR3aa: ASSLGGASTGELF

j_gene: TRBJ2-1
v_gene: TRBV6-1
CDR3aa: ASSPKGAEFNNEQF

j_gene: TRBJ1-4
v_gene: TRBV2
CDR3aa: ATRAEGSEKLF

j_gene: TRBJ2-5
v_gene: TRBV11-2
CDR3aa: ASSLMAGAGETQY

j_gene: TRBJ1-5
v_gene: TRBV6-4
CDR3aa: ASSEMEGQPQH

j_gene: TRBJ2-5
v_gene: TRBV6-8
CDR3aa: ASSYRGNQETQY

j_gene: TRBJ1-3
v_gene: TRBV27
CDR3aa: ASSPTAVSSGNTIY

j_gene: TRBJ2-1
v_gene: TRBV7-9
CDR3aa: ASSLGPAAYNEQF

j_gene: TRBJ1-1
v_gene: TRBV5-1
CDR3aa: ASSLVVNTEAF

j_gene: TRBJ2-3
v_gene: TRBV27
CDR3aa: ASKERFGRGTQY

j_gene: TRBJ2-1
v_gene: TRBV7-3
CDR3aa: ASSFGARNEQF